The 30 T cell receptor beta chains listed next were all sequenced from one sample in a study of identical twins. TCRdb re-called the 5' RACE reads with MiXCR, one entry per CDR3 protein. The sample records about 530,000 distinct CDR3 sequences, about a fifth being singletons. This sample also belongs to another study, concerning yellow fever vaccine responses in identical twins.

Sequenced sample: CD4+ T cells sorted from blood. These receptors were taken from a young woman in good health.

The rearrangement links TRBV10-3 to TRBJ2-2, with a possible D match to TRBD1 (5 bases). V lost 2 bases, J lost 6 bases, and 13 bases lay in between. From germline, CDR1 is ENHRY and CDR2 SYGVKD. CDR3 length: 15 amino acids. The CDR3 loop reads CAISEGAMSPGELFF. The CDR3 DNA is TGTGCCATCAGTGAGGGGGCGATGTCGCCCGGGGAGCTGTTTTTT.

This clonotype was seen more than once but under ten times. The chain employs TRBV20-1 and TRBJ2-1; D not certain. CDR1 DFQATT and CDR2 SNEGSKA come from the germline V gene (reference sequence). The CDR3 loop spans 12 amino acids. The germline V and J ends were trimmed by 5 bases and 6 bases, with 11 bases remaining between them. DNA for the CDR3: TGCAGTGCTGGAAAGCCCACCAATGAGCAGTTCTTC. It translates to CSAGKPTNEQFF.

The table lists this clonotype with a few counts. J is TRBJ1-1 and V is TRBV5-1; TRBD1 aligns across 7 bases. Germline V gene lookup returns CDR1 SGHRS and CDR2 YFSETQ. The ends lost 1 base at V and 3 bases at J; junction bases unmatched: 3. The CDR3 has 14 amino acids. Here the CDR3 DNA reads TGCGCCAGCAGCTTGCCAACAGGGGACACTGAAGCTTTCTTT. Translated, it gives CASSLPTGDTEAFF.

This sequence joins TRBV20-1 and TRBJ2-1, with D maybe TRBD2 (6 bases). Trimming cost V 6 bases and J 10 bases, with 19 bases left between them. Per the germline V gene, CDR1 is DFQATT and CDR2 is SNEGSKA (reference sequence). The CDR3 contains 13 residues. This CDR3 is CSAHRAGFREQFF. The CDR3 DNA reads TGCAGTGCGCACCGGGCGGGGTTCAGGGAGCAGTTCTTC.

Concerning this clonotype itself: Its ends do not fully match the called genes, so a read error is possible. The V call is TRBV6-6, the J call TRBJ2-1; 9 bases align to TRBD2. This CDR3 comprises 13 residues. Germline CDR1 MNHNY, CDR2 SVGAGI (reference sequence). CDR3 sequence: CASSYSRAGGLLF. In DNA form, the CDR3 reads TGTGCCAGCAGTTACTCGAGAGCGGGGGGACTTCTCTTC.

The V gene is TRBV20-1, the J gene TRBJ2-3, with 13 bases matching TRBD2. This CDR3 region has 15 residues. Germline lookup yields CDR1 DFQATT and CDR2 SNEGSKA (reference sequence). Germline trimming cut 3 bases from V and 5 bases from J; bases unmatched to any gene: 5. CDR3 amino acids: CSARTSGRRGDTQYF. The CDR3 DNA sequence: TGCAGTGCTAGGACTAGCGGGAGGAGGGGAGATACGCAGTATTTT.

This clonotype was counted a few times. The genes are TRBV29-1 and TRBJ2-3; D not resolved. The CDR3 covers 13 residues. V dropped 3 bases and J dropped 0 bases, with 7 bases sitting between them. Germline V gene sequence: CDR1 SQVTM, CDR2 ANQGSEA. The CDR3 spells CSVDLFSTDTQYF. Written as DNA, the CDR3 is TGCAGCGTTGATCTGTTTAGCACAGATACGCAGTATTTT.

This clonotype was seen only a few times. CDR3 DNA: TGCGCCAGCAGCAAGGGGACAGGCGGGTCAGAGACCCAGTACTTC. It specifies CASSKGTGGSETQYF. The chain employs TRBV5-1 and TRBJ2-5, with 8 bases fitting TRBD1. This CDR3 is 15 amino acids long. V shed 4 bases and J 4 bases; nucleotides not matched to a gene: 9. Germline V gene lookup returns CDR1 SGHRS and CDR2 YFSETQ.

The gene calls are TRBV5-6 and TRBJ2-2, with 7 bases aligning to TRBD2. This CDR3 comprises 16 residues. CDR1 is SGHDT and CDR2 is YYEEEE in the germline V gene. V dropped 2 bases and J dropped 4; count of bases not matched to a gene: 8. CDR3 sequence reads: CASSLARESLTGELFF. The CDR3, as DNA: TGTGCCAGCAGCTTAGCGCGGGAGAGCCTCACCGGGGAGCTGTTTTTT.

The genes are TRBV2 and TRBJ2-1, with TRBD2 as a possible D gene (6 bases). V gave up 7 bases and J gave up 7 bases, with 14 bases separating them. Germline CDR1 is SNHLY and CDR2 is FYNNEI. The CDR3 runs to 13 residues. The CDR3 sequence is CASMRGEGNEQFF. In DNA, the CDR3 is TGTGCCAGCATGCGGGGCGAGGGGAATGAGCAGTTCTTC.

The rearrangement links TRBV12-3 or TRBV12-4 to TRBJ2-5, with 13 positions matching TRBD2. V dropped 11 bases and J dropped 2; count of bases not matched to a gene: 14. This CDR3 has 17 amino acids. CDR3 nucleotide sequence: TGTGCCCACGGGGGGGGACTAGCGGGGACTTCTCAAGAGACCCAGTACTTC. Translation gives CAHGGGLAGTSQETQYF.

This chain links TRBV7-9 with TRBJ2-1, with 10 bases matching TRBD2. V was pared by 3 bases and J by 9 bases, with 2 bases of the junction left unmatched. The length of the CDR3 is 13 residues. The germline CDR1 and CDR2 sequences are SEHNR and FQNEAQ (reference sequence). As DNA, the CDR3 is TGTGCCAGCAGCTTTAGCGGGGGGAGTGAGCAGTTCTTC. This encodes CASSFSGGSEQFF.

This clonotype has a count of ten or more. V gene TRBV7-9 combines with J gene TRBJ2-3; tentatively, D is TRBD1 (5 bases). In germline, CDR1 is SEHNR, CDR2 FQNEAQ (reference sequence). The V and J ends lost 7 bases and 6 bases respectively, with 11 bases between them. The CDR3 runs 12 residues. CDR3 in amino acids: CASTPGLDTQYF. Here the CDR3 DNA reads TGTGCCAGCACCCCAGGGTTGGATACGCAGTATTTT. The whole variable domain, remainder taken from reference TRBV7-9 and TRBJ2-3, is DTGVSQNPRHKITKRGQNVTFRCDPISEHNRLYWYRQTLGQGPEFLTYFQNEAQLEKSRLLSDRFSAERPKGSFSTLEIQRTEQGDSAMYLCASTPGLDTQYFGPGTRLTVL.

This clonotype has only a few counts. V is TRBV10-3 and J is TRBJ1-5; weak D call: TRBD1 (6 bases). In germline, CDR1 is ENHRY, CDR2 SYGVKD. The CDR3 length is 14 residues. Trimming shortened V by 5 bases and J by 1 base, and 9 bases separated the two germline ends. The CDR3 DNA reads as TGTGCCATCAGTATCGGGGGCAGCAATCAGCCCCAGCATTTT. It codes for CAISIGGSNQPQHF.

The J gene is TRBJ2-2, the V gene TRBV7-2; unclear D gene. Deletions cut 0 bases from V and 7 bases from J, with 12 bases between. The CDR3 is 15 amino acids. CDR1 SGHTA and CDR2 FQGNSA come from the germline V gene. CDR3 DNA: TGTGCCAGCAGCTTAGCGGGTCCCATAGGCGGGGAGCTGTTTTTT. Protein: CASSLAGPIGGELFF. The full variable domain, completed using reference TRBV7-2 and TRBJ2-2, is GAGVSQSPSNKVTEKGKDVELRCDPISGHTALYWYRQSLGQGLEFLIYFQGNSAPDKSGLPSDRFSAERTGGSVSTLTIQRTQQEDSAVYLCASSLAGPIGGELFFGEGSRLTVL.

This clonotype has only a few counts. V is TRBV12-3 or TRBV12-4 and J is TRBJ2-3; D perhaps matches TRBD2 (6 bases). V was shortened by 4 bases and J by 8 bases, with 22 bases between the two germline ends. CDR3 length: 16 residues. The CDR3 DNA reads TGTGCCAGCAGTTCCCGCCTAGGCCGGGTGGAGGGTACGCAGTATTTT. Its protein is CASSSRLGRVEGTQYF.

This clonotype was seen a handful of times. The rearrangement uses TRBV12-3 or TRBV12-4 and TRBJ2-7; D gene uncertain. The CDR3 totals 11 residues. V lost 4 bases to trimming and J lost 12 bases, with 13 bases between them. The CDR3 DNA reads TGTGCCAGCAGTTCCTCCCTCATTCCGTACTTC. The encoded protein is CASSSSLIPYF.

The rearrangement joins TRBV7-6 to TRBJ2-7; weak D call: TRBD2 (6 bases). CDR1 and CDR2 (germline): SGHVS, FNYEAQ. CDR3 length: 14 residues. V was trimmed by 5 bases and J by 0 bases, leaving 11 bases between them. The CDR3 sequence: CASSVRDFSYEQYF. For the CDR3, the DNA is TGTGCCAGCAGCGTAAGGGACTTCTCCTACGAGCAGTACTTC.

The chain combines TRBV5-1 with TRBJ1-2, with 9 bases that match TRBD1. Germline lookup yields CDR1 SGHRS and CDR2 YFSETQ. The junction had 5 bases not matched to a gene; V was cut back by 4 bases and J by 4 bases. The CDR3 sequence is 14 residues long. In DNA form, the CDR3 reads TGCGCCAGCAGCCGGGACAGGGACGGCTATGGCTACACCTTC. This codes for CASSRDRDGYGYTF.

This clonotype has just one count. The rearrangement joins TRBV6-5 to TRBJ2-2, with D perhaps matching TRBD1 (5 bases). The V end was cut by 2 bases, the J end by 2 bases, with 9 bases between. In germline, CDR1 is MNHEY, CDR2 SVGAGI. This CDR3 comprises 15 residues. The CDR3 coding sequence is TGTGCCAGCAGTTACCAAGGACAAAACACCGGGGAGCTGTTTTTT. It codes for CASSYQGQNTGELFF.

This clonotype has just a few counts. J is TRBJ2-1 and V is TRBV2; D is perhaps TRBD2 (6 bases). Trimming took 5 bases from V and 6 from J, leaving 14 bases between them. Germline loops: CDR1 SNHLY, CDR2 FYNNEI. The CDR3 contains 14 residues. The chain's CDR3 is CASSPWGVGNEQFF. In DNA form, the CDR3 reads TGTGCCAGCAGTCCATGGGGGGTTGGCAATGAGCAGTTCTTC.

The chain recombines TRBV24-1 with TRBJ2-2, with a tentative D call TRBD2 (5 bases). V was trimmed by 3 bases and J by 2 bases, leaving 15 bases between them. This CDR3 spans 17 amino acids. Germline V gene data show CDR1 as KGHDR and CDR2 as SFDVKD. The CDR3 is CATSDAGGRTNTGELFF. CDR3 nucleotide sequence: TGTGCCACCAGTGATGCGGGCGGTAGAACTAACACCGGGGAGCTGTTTTTT.

This clonotype turned up a few times. Written as DNA, the CDR3 is TGTGCCATCAGTGAGTCCGACAGCACAGATACGCAGTATTTT. Translated: CAISESDSTDTQYF. The V and J genes are TRBV10-3 and TRBJ2-3; the D is unclear. CDR1 and CDR2 from the germline V gene are ENHRY and SYGVKD. Trimming took off 0 bases at V and 0 bases at J, with 4 bases between the two ends. The CDR3 sequence is 14 residues long.

This clonotype has only a few counts. The chain carries TRBV7-6 and TRBJ2-1; D is possibly TRBD1 (6 bases). Trimming cost V 4 bases and J 9 bases, with 25 bases left between them. Germline CDR1 SGHVS, CDR2 FNYEAQ. The CDR3 length is 17 residues. CDR3 bases: TGTGCCAGCAGCTCTAGACGGGACACGCTGGCGGGTAGTGAGCAGTTCTTC. This encodes CASSSRRDTLAGSEQFF.

The sample holds a few counts of this clonotype. The CDR3 here is CASSYRTSTDTQYF. The CDR3 DNA reads TGTGCCAGCAGTTACAGGACTAGCACAGATACGCAGTATTTT. The V and J genes are TRBV28 and TRBJ2-3, with D possibly being TRBD1 or TRBD2 (5 bases each). V lost 4 bases and J 0 bases, leaving 8 bases between the germline ends. Germline loops: CDR1 MDHEN, CDR2 SYDVKM. This CDR3 is built from 14 residues. The full variable domain, with the rest looked up from reference TRBV28 and TRBJ2-3, is DVKVTQSSRYLVKRTGEKVFLECVQDMDHENMFWYRQDPGLGLRLIYFSYDVKMKEKGDIPEGYSVSREKKERFSLILESASTNQTSMYLCASSYRTSTDTQYFGPGTRLTVL.

There are a few counts of this clonotype. The chain has TRBV7-2 and TRBJ1-1; D is ambiguous. V lost 4 bases and J 8 bases, leaving 14 bases between the germline ends. Germline loops: CDR1 SGHTA, CDR2 FQGNSA. CDR3 length: 13 residues. CDR3 region: CASSSTYGWEAFF. Here the CDR3 DNA reads TGTGCCAGCAGCTCCACTTACGGATGGGAAGCTTTCTTT.

V gene TRBV5-1 combines with J gene TRBJ2-5, with unresolved D. The CDR3 is made up of 14 amino acids. V lost 4 bases and J 3 bases, leaving 13 bases between the germline ends. In germline, CDR1 is SGHRS, CDR2 YFSETQ. The CDR3 DNA reads TGCGCCAGCAGCCGATCGCCGGTAGAAGAGACCCAGTACTTC. It translates to CASSRSPVEETQYF.

This clonotype was seen ten or more times. This chain uses TRBV6-2 or TRBV6-3 with TRBJ1-1; 10 positions match TRBD1. V lost 5 bases, J lost 5 bases, and 5 bases stayed unmatched. The V gene's germline CDR1 is MNHEY and CDR2 SVGEGT. The CDR3 extends over 14 amino acids. For the CDR3, the DNA is TGTGCCAGCAGTCGACAGGGGGCAGGTACTGAAGCTTTCTTT. Its protein is CASSRQGAGTEAFF.

Only a few counts were recorded for this clonotype. The CDR3 is CASSKNSYNEQFF. The CDR3 bases are TGTGCCAGCAGTAAAAACTCTTACAATGAGCAGTTCTTC. The chain recombines TRBV6-4 with TRBJ2-1; D unresolved. Trimming cost V 5 bases and J 4 bases, with 9 bases left between them. Looked up from germline, CDR1 is MRHNA and CDR2 is SNTAGT. CDR3 size: 13 residues.

The V gene is TRBV9, the J gene TRBJ2-3; 12 bases fit TRBD1. The length of the CDR3 is 16 residues. V lost 3 bases, J lost 3 bases, and 5 bases stayed unmatched. Per germline, CDR1 SGDLS and CDR2 YYNGEE. This chain's CDR3 is CASSGRDRGPTDTQYF. As DNA, the CDR3 is TGTGCCAGCAGCGGACGGGACAGGGGGCCTACAGATACGCAGTATTTT.